This T cell receptor beta chain was sequenced for a study of yellow fever vaccine responses in identical twins. The study, taken as a whole, reports: Among the twins, the vaccine T cell response reportedly seemed partly convergent and partly personalized.

The CDR3 is 13 amino acids. V was trimmed by 6 bases and J by 4 bases, leaving 15 bases between them. Germline V gives CDR1 SQVTM, CDR2 ANQGSEA. Details on this clonotype: Its matching antigen is unknown.

TCRdb analysed the RT-PCR reads with MiXCR anew, one entry per CDR3 protein. The sample includes over 10,000 distinct CDR3 sequences, just under 85% seen only once; the top ten take approximately 1.5%. The sample was T cells from blood (PBMCs), unsorted or a sorted subset (not recorded which), taken before or after yellow fever vaccination (not recorded which). The source is a woman aged 18-29 years who received the yellow fever vaccine. J is TRBJ1-1 and V is TRBV29-1, with D tentatively TRBD1 (6 bases). The CDR3 DNA reads TGCAGCGTCCGGCGGGGGCGGGCCACTGAAGCTTTCTTT. As protein: CSVRRGRATEAFF. Based on the CDR3 plus reference TRBV29-1 and TRBJ1-1, the full variable domain is SAVISQKPSRDICQRGTSLTIQCQVDSQVTMMFWYRQQPGQSLTLIATANQGSEATYESGFVIDKFPISRPNLTFSTLTVSNMSPEDSSIYLCSVRRGRATEAFFGQGTRLTVV.